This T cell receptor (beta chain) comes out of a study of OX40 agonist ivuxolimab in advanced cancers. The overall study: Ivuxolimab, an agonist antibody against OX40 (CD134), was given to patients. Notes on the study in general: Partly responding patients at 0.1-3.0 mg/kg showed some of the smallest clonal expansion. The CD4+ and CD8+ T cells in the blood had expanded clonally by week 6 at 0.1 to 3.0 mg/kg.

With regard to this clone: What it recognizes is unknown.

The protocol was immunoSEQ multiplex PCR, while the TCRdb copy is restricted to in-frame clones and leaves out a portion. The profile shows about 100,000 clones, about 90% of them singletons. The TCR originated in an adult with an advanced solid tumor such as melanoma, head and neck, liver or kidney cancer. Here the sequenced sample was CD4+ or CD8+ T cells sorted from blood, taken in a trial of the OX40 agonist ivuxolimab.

In nucleotides, the CDR3 is TGCGCCAGCAGCTTGGGACAGGGGGCGCCCAACTATGGCTACACCTTC. This codes for CASSLGQGAPNYGYTF. This chain connects TRBV5-1 to TRBJ1-2, with 10 bases that match TRBD1. Germline loops: CDR1 SGHRS, CDR2 YFSETQ. V lost 0 bases, J lost 2 bases, and 4 bases stayed unmatched. This CDR3 has 16 residues.